This passage covers 3 T cell receptor beta chains from one sample sequenced in a study of early T cells in non-severe SARS-CoV-2 infection. From the 5' RACE reads, TCRdb called clonotypes with MiXCR, one entry per CDR3 protein. The repertoire holds fewer than 85,000 distinct CDR3 sequences, with more than 12% as singletons. This sample comprised whole blood, obtained at baseline. Receptors were obtained from an adult who was a healthcare worker with PCR-confirmed SARS-CoV-2 infection or an uninfected control (not recorded which).

The gene calls are TRBV14 and TRBJ2-5; perhaps TRBD2 as D (5 bases). This CDR3 is built from 15 residues. Trimming shortened V by 4 bases and J by 9 bases, and 21 bases separated the two germline ends. Germline V gene data show CDR1 as SGHDN and CDR2 as FVKESK. In DNA, the CDR3 is TGTGCCAGCAGCCTAGGAATCACTGGGGTGGAGGCCCAGTACTTC. Residues: CASSLGITGVEAQYF.

V gene TRBV5-1 combines with J gene TRBJ1-1, with 8 nucleotides matching TRBD1. The CDR3 runs 16 residues. The germline CDR1 and CDR2 sequences are SGHRS and YFSETQ. V lost 3 bases to trimming and J lost 1 base; unmatched junction nucleotides: 8. In nucleotides, the CDR3 is TGCGCCAGCAGCTGGGACAGGCCCTTTGGGAACACTGAAGCTTTCTTT. It encodes CASSWDRPFGNTEAFF.

This chain connects TRBV7-3 to TRBJ2-5; 7 nucleotides match TRBD2. The CDR3 has 16 residues. V was clipped by 3 bases and J by 4 bases; unmatched bases: 11. CDR1 and CDR2 from the germline V gene are SGHTA and FQGTGA. Written as DNA, the CDR3 is TGTGCCAGCAGCTTGGGATCTAGCGGAACGGGAGAGACCCAGTACTTC. Its translation: CASSLGSSGTGETQYF.